The next 3 T cell receptor beta chains were all read from a single sample in a study of OX40 agonist ivuxolimab in advanced cancers. The library came from the immunoSEQ multiplex PCR assay. The source is immuneACCESS, and TCRdb retained only in-frame sequences with V and J called. Part of the clones is not carried over; for the studies checked, unresolved V genes explain less than half of this, and the remainder is unexplained. This sample has some 50,000 clones in its table, and about 79% of those were observed once. The ten largest clones take up about 2.4% of the sample. This specimen consisted of CD4+ or CD8+ T cells sorted from blood, obtained in a trial of the OX40 agonist ivuxolimab. These receptors came from an adult with an advanced solid tumor such as melanoma, head and neck, liver or kidney cancer.

The chain employs TRBV30 and TRBJ1-2, with 7 bases identical to TRBD1. Germline V gives CDR1 GTSNPN, CDR2 SVGIG (reference sequence). This CDR3 is 13 amino acids long. The J segment lost 7 bases and the V segment lost 6 bases, leaving 11 bases of the junction unmatched. Here the CDR3 reads CACIRGQWSGYTF. CDR3 nucleotide sequence: TGTGCCTGTATACGGGGACAGTGGTCTGGCTACACCTTC.

The chain uses TRBV27 and TRBJ1-1; D unresolved. Trimming stripped 4 bases from V and 10 bases from J, with 13 bases between. This CDR3 has 12 residues. CDR1 and CDR2 from the germline V gene are MNHEY and SMNVEV (reference sequence). The CDR3 region is CASSSAWDTAFF. For the CDR3, the DNA is TGTGCCAGCAGTTCCGCCTGGGATACAGCTTTCTTT.

This chain connects TRBV27 to TRBJ2-2, with 8 bases fitting TRBD1. CDR1 and CDR2 (germline): MNHEY, SMNVEV (reference sequence). There are 16 residues in the CDR3. V dropped 7 bases and J dropped 6; count of bases not matched to a gene: 13. The CDR3 DNA is TGTGCCAGCACTACATGGACAGGGATAGGCCCCGGGGAGCTGTTTTTT. It codes for CASTTWTGIGPGELFF.